A selection of T cell receptor beta chains follows, all from one sample in a study of blood T cell repertoires in COVID-19. Data came from immunoSEQ multiplex PCR; TCRdb stores just in-frame clones and leaves some out. The table lists roughly 140,000 clones, 76% of them singletons. Material: peripheral blood. The receptors were sampled from a woman aged 80 or over with acute or convalescent COVID-19. Both conserved end residues are part of each CDR3. Each record gives: clone size, D gene, V gene, J gene, CDR3 protein, CDR3 DNA. The D gene is left open where the match is weak. Size is omitted from some rows. Given values are once, few, many or a class for expanded clones.

>few|.|TRBV5-6|TRBJ1-2
CASSFSGTHSYTF
TGTGCCAGCAGCTTCTCAGGGACTCATAGCTACACCTTC
>.|TRBD1|TRBV10-1|TRBJ1-1
CASSRDRGGTEAFF
TGCGCCAGCAGTCGGGACAGGGGAGGGACTGAAGCTTTCTTT
>.|.|TRBV7-9|TRBJ1-2
CASSLGGVFTANYGYTF
TGTGCCAGCAGCTTAGGCGGAGTCTTCACGGCCAACTATGGCTACACCTTC
>.|TRBD1|TRBV7-9|TRBJ2-5
CASSLWTGQETQYF
TGTGCCAGCAGCTTGTGGACAGGTCAAGAGACCCAGTACTTC
>.|TRBD2|TRBV10-1|TRBJ2-1
CASSEGLAGGRSYNEQFF
TGCGCCAGCAGTGAAGGGCTAGCGGGAGGGAGATCCTACAATGAGCAGTTCTTC
>.|.|TRBV19|TRBJ1-4
CASSISAVLYEKLFF
TGTGCCAGTAGTATCAGCGCTGTCCTCTATGAAAAACTGTTTTTT
>.|TRBD1|TRBV10-3|TRBJ1-2
CAISGATGEFLPYTF
TGTGCCATCAGTGGAGCGACAGGGGAATTTCTTCCCTACACCTTC
>.|.|TRBV5-1|TRBJ1-3
CASSQEGVSGNTIYF
TGCGCCAGCAGCCAGGAGGGAGTCTCTGGAAACACCATATATTTT
>.|TRBD2|TRBV11-2|TRBJ2-1
CAAGGKSSYNEQFF
TGTGCCGCGGGGGGGAAAAGCTCCTACAATGAGCAGTTCTTC
>.|.|TRBV5-5|TRBJ1-1
CASRPGHLNTEAFF
TGTGCCAGCAGGCCCGGACACTTGAACACTGAAGCTTTCTTT
>.|.|TRBV7-9|TRBJ1-3
CASTRGRATGNTIYF
TGTGCCAGCACCCGAGGGAGGGCAACTGGAAACACCATATATTTT
>.|TRBD1|TRBV6-5|TRBJ2-2
CASSLGQGNTGELFF
TGTGCCAGCAGCCTGGGACAGGGAAACACCGGGGAGCTGTTTTTT
>once|TRBD2|TRBV11-2|TRBJ2-5
CASTPGGEETQYF
TGTGCCAGCACCCCCGGGGGGGAAGAGACCCAGTACTTC
>once|TRBD1|TRBV5-1|TRBJ1-3
CASTTGDGNTIYF
TGCGCCAGCACCACAGGGGATGGAAACACCATATATTTT
>.|.|TRBV2|TRBJ1-2
CASSAGINYGYTF
TGTGCCAGCAGTGCTGGCATTAACTATGGCTACACCTTC
>once|.|TRBV4-3|TRBJ1-1
CASSQQRGTEAFF
TGCGCCAGCAGCCAACAGAGGGGGACTGAAGCTTTCTTT
>.|.|TRBV6-5|TRBJ1-1
CATTSGTEAFF
TGTGCCACCACAAGCGGCACTGAAGCTTTCTTT
>.|.|TRBV7-8|TRBJ2-4
CASSSLDGTTGSAKNIQYF
TGTGCCAGCAGCTCACTTGACGGAACCACGGGATCGGCCAAAAACATTCAGTACTTC
>.|.|TRBV6-1|TRBJ2-7
CASSDRGGIYEQYF
TGTGCCAGCAGTGATAGGGGGGGGATCTACGAGCAGTACTTC
>.|.|TRBV6-5|TRBJ2-2
CASAWGVPSGELFF
TGTGCCAGCGCATGGGGAGTTCCGTCCGGGGAGCTGTTTTTT
>few|TRBD1|TRBV5-6|TRBJ1-5
CASSSGTGQGGQPQHF
TGTGCCAGCAGCTCTGGGACGGGACAGGGGGGTCAGCCCCAGCATTTT
>once|.|TRBV11-3|TRBJ2-7
CASSLGSERYEQYF
TGTGCCAGCAGCTTGGGTAGCGAGAGGTACGAGCAGTACTTC
>.|TRBD1|TRBV4-2|TRBJ1-3
CASSQGTGLNTIYF
TGTGCCAGCAGCCAAGGGACAGGGCTCAACACCATATATTTT
>.|TRBD2|TRBV3-1/TRBV3-2|TRBJ2-3
CASSSRTSGEVDTQYF
TGTGCCAGCAGCTCTCGGACTAGCGGGGAGGTAGATACGCAGTATTTT
>.|.|TRBV2|TRBJ2-3
CASSVGPGSTDTQYF
TGTGCCAGCAGTGTAGGTCCCGGGAGTACAGATACGCAGTATTTT
>.|.|TRBV30|TRBJ2-1
CAWSVGAGNEQFF
TGTGCCTGGAGTGTAGGGGCGGGGAATGAGCAGTTCTTC
>once|TRBD1|TRBV5-1|TRBJ1-2
CASSLLGGGGPSYGYTF
TGCGCCAGCAGCTTGCTCGGAGGGGGCGGGCCATCCTATGGCTACACCTTC
>.|TRBD1|TRBV7-3|TRBJ1-2
CASSPGGQGTNYGYTF
TGTGCCAGCAGCCCAGGCGGACAGGGTACTAACTATGGCTACACCTTC
>.|.|TRBV20-1|TRBJ1-1
CSARDRSEAFF
TGCAGTGCTAGAGATCGGTCTGAAGCTTTCTTT
>.|.|TRBV7-3|TRBJ1-1
CASSLQSGAEAFF
TGTGCCAGCAGCCTGCAGTCCGGGGCTGAAGCTTTCTTT
>.|TRBD2|TRBV6-2/TRBV6-3|TRBJ2-3
CASSYGLATAGDTQYF
TGTGCCAGCAGTTACGGACTAGCCACAGCCGGGGATACGCAGTATTTT
>few|TRBD1|TRBV3-1/TRBV3-2|TRBJ1-2
CASSHRQGVYGYTF
TGTGCCAGCAGCCACCGACAGGGGGTATATGGCTACACCTTC
>.|.|TRBV6-2/TRBV6-3|TRBJ1-2
CASSRVGLRIYGYTF
TGTGCCAGCAGCCGAGTAGGCCTCAGGATCTATGGCTACACCTTC
>.|.|TRBV5-6|TRBJ1-1
CASSPGRGWTEAFF
TGTGCCAGCAGCCCTGGGAGAGGATGGACTGAAGCTTTCTTT
>.|.|TRBV7-9|TRBJ2-7
CASSTSRDGLNEQYF
TGTGCCAGCAGCACCTCGCGGGACGGATTGAACGAGCAGTACTTC
>.|TRBD2|TRBV5-1|TRBJ2-3
CASSASGRATDTQYF
TGCGCCAGCAGCGCTAGCGGGAGGGCCACAGATACGCAGTATTTT
>.|.|TRBV30|TRBJ2-2
CAWSRTLTGWGELFF
TGTGCCTGGAGTAGGACACTCACAGGTTGGGGGGAGCTGTTTTTT
>once|TRBD2|TRBV7-3|TRBJ2-1
CASSSAGLDYNEQFF
TGTGCCAGCAGCTCCGCGGGACTAGACTACAATGAGCAGTTCTTC
>.|TRBD1|TRBV11-3|TRBJ2-7
CASSSGTGISYEQYF
TGTGCCAGCAGCTCTGGGACAGGAATATCCTACGAGCAGTACTTC